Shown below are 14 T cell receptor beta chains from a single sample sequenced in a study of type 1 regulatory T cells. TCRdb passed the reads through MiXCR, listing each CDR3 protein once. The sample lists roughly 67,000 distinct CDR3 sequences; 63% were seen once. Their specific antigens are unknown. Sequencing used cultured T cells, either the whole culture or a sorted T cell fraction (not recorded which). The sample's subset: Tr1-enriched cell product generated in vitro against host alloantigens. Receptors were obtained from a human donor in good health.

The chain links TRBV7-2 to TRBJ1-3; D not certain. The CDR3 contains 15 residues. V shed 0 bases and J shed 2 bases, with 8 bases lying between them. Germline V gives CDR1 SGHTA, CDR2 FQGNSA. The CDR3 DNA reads TGTGCCAGCAGCTTAGCCCCAGCTGCTGGAAACACCATATATTTT. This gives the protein CASSLAPAAGNTIYF.

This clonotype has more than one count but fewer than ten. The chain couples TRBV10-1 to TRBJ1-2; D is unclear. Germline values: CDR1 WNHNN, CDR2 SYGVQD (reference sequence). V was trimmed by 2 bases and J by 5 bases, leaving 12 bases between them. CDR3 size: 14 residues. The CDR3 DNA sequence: TGCGCCAGCAGTGAGAACCCCCAACTATATGGCTACACCTTC. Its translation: CASSENPQLYGYTF.

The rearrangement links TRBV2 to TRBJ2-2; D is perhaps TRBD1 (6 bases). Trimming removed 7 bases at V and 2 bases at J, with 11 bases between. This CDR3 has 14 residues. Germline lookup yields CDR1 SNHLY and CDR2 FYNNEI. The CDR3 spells CASKKGQNTGELFF. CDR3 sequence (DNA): TGTGCCAGCAAGAAGGGACAAAACACCGGGGAGCTGTTTTTT.

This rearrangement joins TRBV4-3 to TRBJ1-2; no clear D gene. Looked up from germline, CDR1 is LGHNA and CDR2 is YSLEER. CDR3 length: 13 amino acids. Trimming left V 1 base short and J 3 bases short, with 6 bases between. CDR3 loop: CASSQVVDYGYTF. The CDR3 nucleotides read TGCGCCAGCAGCCAAGTTGTGGACTATGGCTACACCTTC.

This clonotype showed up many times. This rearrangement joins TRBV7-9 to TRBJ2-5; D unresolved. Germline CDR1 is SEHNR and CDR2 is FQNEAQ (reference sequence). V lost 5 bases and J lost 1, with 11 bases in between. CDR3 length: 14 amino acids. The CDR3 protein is CASSPAHTQETQYF. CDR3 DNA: TGTGCCAGCAGCCCGGCTCATACCCAAGAGACCCAGTACTTC.

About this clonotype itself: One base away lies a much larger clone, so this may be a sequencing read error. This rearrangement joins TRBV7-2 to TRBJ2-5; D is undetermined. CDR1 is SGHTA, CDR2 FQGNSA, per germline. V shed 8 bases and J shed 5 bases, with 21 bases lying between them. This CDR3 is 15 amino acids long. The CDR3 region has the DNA TGTGCCAGCGGCTACCAAGGGTCCACCGGGGAGACCCAGTACTTC. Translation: CASGYQGSTGETQYF.

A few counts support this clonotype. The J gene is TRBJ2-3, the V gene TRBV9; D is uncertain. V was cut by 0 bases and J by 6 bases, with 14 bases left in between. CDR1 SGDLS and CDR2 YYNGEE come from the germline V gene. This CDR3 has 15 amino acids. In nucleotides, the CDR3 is TGTGCCAGCAGCGTAGTGGCCGGAGTTGGGGATACGCAGTATTTT. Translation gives CASSVVAGVGDTQYF. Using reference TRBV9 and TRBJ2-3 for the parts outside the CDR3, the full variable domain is DSGVTQTPKHLITATGQRVTLRCSPRSGDLSVYWYQQSLDQGLQFLIQYYNGEERAKGNILERFSAQQFPDLHSELNLSSLELGDSALYFCASSVVAGVGDTQYFGPGTRLTVL.

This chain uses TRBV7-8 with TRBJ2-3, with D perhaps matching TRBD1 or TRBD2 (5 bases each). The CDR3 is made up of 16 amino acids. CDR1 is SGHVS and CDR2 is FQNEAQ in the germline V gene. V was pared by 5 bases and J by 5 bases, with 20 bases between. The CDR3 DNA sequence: TGTGCCAGCAGCGAGAGCTGGTTTTCTGGGGGAGATACGCAGTATTTT. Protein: CASSESWFSGGDTQYF.

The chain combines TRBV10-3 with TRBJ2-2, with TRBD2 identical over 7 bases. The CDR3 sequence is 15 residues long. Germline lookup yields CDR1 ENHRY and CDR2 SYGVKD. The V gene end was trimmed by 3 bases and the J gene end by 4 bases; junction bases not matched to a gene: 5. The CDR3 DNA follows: TGTGCCATCAGTGACGGACTAGGATCCACCGGGGAGCTGTTTTTT. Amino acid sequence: CAISDGLGSTGELFF.

The CDR3 reads CASTRNSGANVLTF. The DNA for the CDR3 is TGTGCCAGCACTCGGAACTCTGGGGCCAACGTCCTGACTTTC. V and J are TRBV12-3 or TRBV12-4 and TRBJ2-6; D gene ambiguous. The CDR3 sequence is 14 residues long. The V end was cut by 7 bases, the J end by 0 bases, with 7 bases between.

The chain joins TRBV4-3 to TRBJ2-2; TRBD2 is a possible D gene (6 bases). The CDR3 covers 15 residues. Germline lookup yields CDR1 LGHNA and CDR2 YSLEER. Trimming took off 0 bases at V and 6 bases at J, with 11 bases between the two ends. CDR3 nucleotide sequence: TGCGCCAGCAGCCAAGAAGGGACTGGGGCCGGGGAGCTGTTTTTT. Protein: CASSQEGTGAGELFF.

The CDR3 sequence is CASSFSGRNTEAFF. DNA for the CDR3: TGTGCCAGCAGTTTCTCCGGGAGAAATACTGAAGCTTTCTTT. V gene TRBV12-3 or TRBV12-4 combines with J gene TRBJ1-1, with unresolved D. CDR3 length equals 14 residues. V was shortened by 3 bases and J by 5 bases, with 13 bases between the two germline ends.

CDR3 in amino acids: CASSAGTGDTQYF. The CDR3 DNA reads TGCGCCAGCAGCGCAGGGACTGGAGATACGCAGTATTTT. The chain couples TRBV5-1 to TRBJ2-3; tentatively, D is TRBD2 (6 bases). Germline CDR1 reads SGHRS; CDR2 reads YFSETQ. This CDR3 is 13 amino acids long. With 4 bases removed from V and 5 bases from J, the gap between germline ends came to 11 bases.

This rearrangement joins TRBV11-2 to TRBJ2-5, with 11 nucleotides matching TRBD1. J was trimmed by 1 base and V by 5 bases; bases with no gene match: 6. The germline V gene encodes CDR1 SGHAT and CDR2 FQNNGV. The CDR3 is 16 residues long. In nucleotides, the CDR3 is TGTGCCAGCAGCCAAAATGGACAGGGGGCCCAAGAGACCCAGTACTTC. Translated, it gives CASSQNGQGAQETQYF.